This T cell receptor beta chain was captured in a study of CD8 T cells in Susac syndrome. Details on this clonotype: What it binds is not known.

Random hexamers were used to reverse transcribe an amount of roughly 0.45 to 1 ug RNA. TCRdb recomputed calls from the immunoSEQ multiplex PCR reads with MiXCR, one row per CDR3 protein. This table holds 40,000 to 55,000 distinct CDR3 sequences, 80% to 95% found once. The CDR3 covers 14 residues. The ends were cut back, 1 base at V and 9 bases at J, with 13 bases in the middle. Germline V gene data show CDR1 as LGHNT and CDR2 as FRNRAP. Study-wide points: As acknowledged by the study, its TCR sequencing and HLA analysis included a relatively small number of individuals.

The clonotype comes from a human donor in good health. The chain combines TRBV12-5 with TRBJ2-1, with D possibly being TRBD1 (5 bases). Sequencing was performed on CD8+ T cells from PBMCs. The CDR3 is CASGLGLQVGEQFF. Here the CDR3 DNA reads TGTGCTAGTGGTTTGGGCCTACAGGTTGGTGAGCAGTTCTTC.